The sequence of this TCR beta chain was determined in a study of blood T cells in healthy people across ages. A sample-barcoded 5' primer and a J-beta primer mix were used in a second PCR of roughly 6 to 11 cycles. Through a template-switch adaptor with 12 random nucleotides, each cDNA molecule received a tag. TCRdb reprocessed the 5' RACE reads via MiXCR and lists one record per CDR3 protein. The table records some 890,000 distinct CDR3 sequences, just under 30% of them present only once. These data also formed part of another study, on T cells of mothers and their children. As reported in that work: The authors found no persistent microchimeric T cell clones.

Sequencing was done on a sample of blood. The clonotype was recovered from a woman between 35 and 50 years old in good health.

The CDR3 DNA reads as TGTGCCAGCAGTCCGGCCGAGACATTCTACGAGCAGTACTTC. Its protein product is CASSPAETFYEQYF. V usage is TRBV12-3 or TRBV12-4 and J usage is TRBJ2-5; D is uncertain. The tail of the sequence fits TRBJ2-7 better, so the J call may be wrong. This CDR3 is 14 amino acids long.